The rows below give T cell receptor beta chains drawn from one sample of a study of blood T cells in healthy people across ages. TCRdb analysed the 5' RACE reads with MiXCR anew, one entry per CDR3 protein. The data show about 580,000 distinct CDR3 sequences, roughly 43% seen once. Sequencing used blood. Receptors originate from an elderly man in good health. CDR3s include the opening cysteine and the closing phenylalanine or tryptophan. Fields, in order: J gene, D gene, V gene, clone size, CDR3 protein, CDR3 DNA. A D gene is named only where the DNA matches it firmly. Only part of the rows carry a size: once, few, many, or a class if the clone is expanded.

>TRBJ2-1|.|TRBV3-1|few
CASSQDLEAEQFF
TGTGCCAGCAGCCAAGATCTGGAGGCGGAGCAGTTCTTC
>TRBJ1-1|.|TRBV6-2/TRBV6-3|once
CASSRTGLRTEAFF
TGTGCCAGCAGTCGAACCGGGCTACGCACTGAAGCTTTCTTT
>TRBJ2-7|.|TRBV4-3|few
CASSQDRGEQYF
TGCGCCAGCAGCCAAGATAGGGGGGAGCAGTACTTC
>TRBJ2-3|.|TRBV4-1|.
CASSLGTLGDTQYF
TGCGCCAGCAGCCTCGGGACACTTGGCGATACGCAGTATTTT
>TRBJ2-1|TRBD2|TRBV6-5|few
CASSWGSSGGNNEQFF
TGTGCCAGCAGTTGGGGATCTAGCGGGGGGAACAATGAGCAGTTCTTC
>TRBJ2-3|.|TRBV6-2/TRBV6-3|.
CASSSTNGPTDTQYF
TGTGCCAGCTCCTCGACCAATGGGCCAACAGATACGCAGTATTTT
>TRBJ1-2|TRBD1|TRBV27|.
CASSEGDRGYGYTF
TGTGCCAGCAGTGAGGGGGACAGGGGGTATGGCTACACCTTC
>TRBJ2-1|.|TRBV15|few
CATSRGVYEQFF
TGTGCCACCAGCAGAGGAGTATATGAGCAGTTCTTC
>TRBJ1-5|TRBD1|TRBV20-1|.
CSARVSGAGGQPQHF
TGCAGTGCTAGGGTATCAGGGGCAGGGGGTCAGCCCCAGCATTTT
>TRBJ1-2|.|TRBV4-1|once
CASSQVLGGYTF
TGCGCCAGCAGCCAAGTATTGGGGGGCTACACCTTC
>TRBJ2-3|.|TRBV5-4|.
CASSSRTTQYF
TGTGCCAGCAGTTCTAGGACAACGCAGTATTTT
>TRBJ2-3|.|TRBV24-1|.
CATSDPRDSTDTQYF
TGTGCCACCAGTGATCCTCGGGACAGCACAGATACGCAGTATTTT
>TRBJ2-2|TRBD1|TRBV6-2/TRBV6-3|.
CASRWTGNTGELFF
TGTGCCAGCAGATGGACAGGGAACACCGGGGAGCTGTTTTTT
>TRBJ2-5|.|TRBV6-6|.
CASGGGGQQETQYF
TGTGCCAGCGGTGGGGGGGGACAGCAAGAGACCCAGTACTTC
>TRBJ2-1|TRBD1|TRBV2|.
CASTRQGARNEQFF
TGTGCCAGCACGAGACAGGGGGCGCGAAATGAGCAGTTCTTC
>TRBJ2-5|TRBD2|TRBV4-2|.
CAGSPGGSGRYQETQYF
TGTGCCGGCAGCCCTGGCGGAAGCGGGAGATATCAAGAGACCCAGTACTTC
>TRBJ2-3|TRBD2|TRBV24-1|.
CATSDPRKGGTDTQYF
TGTGCCACCAGTGATCCCAGAAAGGGAGGGACAGATACGCAGTATTTT
>TRBJ2-1|TRBD2|TRBV20-1|.
CSAIASGGPYNEQFF
TGCAGTGCTATCGCTAGCGGGGGGCCTTACAATGAGCAGTTCTTC
>TRBJ2-7|.|TRBV20-1|.
CSAAVGASSLYEQYF
TGCAGTGCCGCGGTGGGGGCTAGTTCCCTCTACGAGCAGTACTTC
>TRBJ2-1|TRBD1|TRBV7-2|.
CASSSQTGTGYNEQFF
TGTGCCAGCAGCTCCCAAACCGGGACAGGCTACAATGAGCAGTTCTTC
>TRBJ2-1|TRBD2|TRBV20-1|few
CSISGGGNEQFF
TGCAGTATTAGCGGGGGGGGCAATGAGCAGTTCTTC
>TRBJ2-3|.|TRBV5-1|.
CASSPIGGDTQYF
TGCGCCAGCAGCCCCATCGGGGGAGATACGCAGTATTTT
>TRBJ2-5|TRBD2|TRBV12-3/TRBV12-4|.
CASSFSLAGAVQETQYF
TGTGCCAGCAGTTTTTCACTAGCGGGGGCGGTCCAAGAGACCCAGTACTTC
>TRBJ2-5|.|TRBV5-6|.
CASRPTVEETQYF
TGTGCCAGCCGTCCGACAGTTGAAGAGACCCAGTACTTC
>TRBJ2-1|.|TRBV27|few
CASSHYGLLNNEQFF
TGTGCCAGCAGTCATTACGGACTACTCAACAATGAGCAGTTCTTC
>TRBJ1-5|.|TRBV20-1|.
CSARPTGGDQPQHF
TGCAGTGCTAGACCCACGGGAGGGGATCAGCCCCAGCATTTT
>TRBJ2-7|.|TRBV6-6|few
CASSPPAARIDNERYF
TGTGCCAGCAGCCCCCCGGCGGCCCGGATAGACAATGAGCGGTACTTC
>TRBJ2-7|.|TRBV7-9|many
CASTPPDVYEQYF
TGTGCCAGCACCCCCCCGGACGTCTACGAGCAGTACTTC
>TRBJ2-3|TRBD2|TRBV7-7|.
CASSSGGSPTDTQYF
TGTGCTAGCTCCTCGGGGGGGAGCCCCACAGATACGCAGTATTTT
>TRBJ1-1|.|TRBV7-9|.
CASSKQGTEAFF
TGTGCCAGCAGCAAACAGGGCACTGAAGCTTTCTTT
>TRBJ2-3|TRBD2|TRBV12-3/TRBV12-4|once
CASRPTSGYTDTQYF
TGTGCCAGCAGACCAACTAGCGGTTACACAGATACGCAGTATTTT
>TRBJ2-7|TRBD2|TRBV7-9|.
CASSLLAGLLGEQYF
TGTGCCAGCAGCTTACTAGCGGGACTTCTCGGCGAGCAGTACTTC
>TRBJ2-5|.|TRBV10-3|many
CAISEFGQETQYF
TGTGCCATCAGTGAGTTTGGCCAAGAGACCCAGTACTTC
>TRBJ1-1|TRBD1|TRBV6-6|many
CASSTTNRGKAEAFF
TGTGCCAGCAGTACAACAAACAGGGGTAAAGCTGAAGCTTTCTTT
>TRBJ2-4|.|TRBV29-1|.
CNVAPFLGGGAKNIQYF
TGCAACGTTGCCCCATTCCTCGGAGGGGGAGCCAAAAACATTCAGTACTTC
>TRBJ2-5|TRBD1|TRBV10-3|.
CASRPTGTGQETQYF
TGTGCCAGCAGACCCACCGGGACAGGGCAAGAGACCCAGTACTTC
>TRBJ1-1|TRBD1|TRBV7-2|.
CASSSRTGRTEAFF
TGTGCCAGCAGCTCTAGGACAGGGCGGACTGAAGCTTTCTTT
>TRBJ2-1|.|TRBV3-1|many
CASSQDRVTLGNEQFF
TGTGCCAGCAGCCAAGACCGGGTCACCCTTGGAAATGAGCAGTTCTTC
>TRBJ2-3|.|TRBV20-1|.
CSARAQAAGRTDTQYF
TGCAGTGCTAGAGCCCAGGCGGCAGGCCGCACAGATACGCAGTATTTT
>TRBJ2-3|.|TRBV6-2/TRBV6-3|.
CASSDRPKRPDTQYF
TGTGCCAGCAGTGACCGACCCAAGCGCCCAGATACGCAGTATTTT
>TRBJ2-2|TRBD1|TRBV28|.
CASNRQGVTGELFF
TGTGCCAGCAATCGACAGGGGGTCACCGGGGAGCTGTTTTTT
>TRBJ2-6|.|TRBV7-2|.
CASRPDRAGANVLTF
TGTGCCAGCAGACCAGATAGGGCTGGGGCCAACGTCCTGACTTTC
>TRBJ2-1|.|TRBV15|few
CATSRDRRDEQFF
TGTGCCACCAGCAGAGATCGGAGGGATGAGCAGTTCTTC
>TRBJ2-3|.|TRBV10-1|few
CASSESGEDTQYF
TGCGCCAGCAGTGAGTCGGGCGAGGATACGCAGTATTTT
>TRBJ2-3|.|TRBV12-3/TRBV12-4|.
CASREYLSTDTQYF
TGTGCCAGCAGGGAGTACCTAAGCACAGATACGCAGTATTTT
>TRBJ2-7|.|TRBV20-1|.
CSAYDTHSDEQYF
TGCAGTGCCTATGACACCCACTCCGACGAGCAGTACTTC
>TRBJ2-3|.|TRBV6-1|once
CASTDWGRGRTDTQYF
TGTGCCAGCACGGATTGGGGGAGAGGGAGGACAGATACGCAGTATTTT
>TRBJ1-2|.|TRBV29-1|.
CSVDVGQRSPGYTF
TGCAGCGTTGACGTAGGACAGAGGAGCCCTGGCTACACCTTC